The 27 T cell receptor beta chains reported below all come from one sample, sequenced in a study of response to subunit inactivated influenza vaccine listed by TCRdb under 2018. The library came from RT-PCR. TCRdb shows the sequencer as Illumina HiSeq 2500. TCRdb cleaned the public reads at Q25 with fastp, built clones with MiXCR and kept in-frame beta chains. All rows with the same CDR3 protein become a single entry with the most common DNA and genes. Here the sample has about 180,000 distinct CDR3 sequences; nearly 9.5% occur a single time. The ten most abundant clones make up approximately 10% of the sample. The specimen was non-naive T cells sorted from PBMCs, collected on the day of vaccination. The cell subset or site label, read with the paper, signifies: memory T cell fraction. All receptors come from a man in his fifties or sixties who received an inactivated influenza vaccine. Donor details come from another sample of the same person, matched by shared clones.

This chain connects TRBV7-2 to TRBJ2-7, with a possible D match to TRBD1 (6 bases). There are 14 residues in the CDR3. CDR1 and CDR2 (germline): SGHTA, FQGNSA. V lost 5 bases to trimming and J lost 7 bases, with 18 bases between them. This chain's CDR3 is CASSPDRFYGEQYF. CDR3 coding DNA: TGTGCCAGCAGCCCGGACAGATTCTATGGGGAGCAGTACTTC. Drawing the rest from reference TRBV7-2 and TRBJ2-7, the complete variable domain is GAGVSQSPSNKVTEKGKDVELRCDPISGHTALYWYRQSLGQGLEFLIYFQGNSAPDKSGLPSDRFSAERTGGSVSTLTIQRTQQEDSAVYLCASSPDRFYGEQYFGPGTRLTVT.

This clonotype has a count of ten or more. CDR3 sequence (DNA): TGTGCCAGCAGTGAAACGACAGGGTCCTACGAGCAGTACTTC. Its protein product is CASSETTGSYEQYF. This chain links TRBV6-1 with TRBJ2-7; TRBD1 matches at 7 bases. Germline-derived CDR1 and CDR2 are MNHNS and SASEGT. Unmatched junction bases numbered 2, after V lost 2 bases and J lost 1 base. The CDR3 is 14 amino acids.

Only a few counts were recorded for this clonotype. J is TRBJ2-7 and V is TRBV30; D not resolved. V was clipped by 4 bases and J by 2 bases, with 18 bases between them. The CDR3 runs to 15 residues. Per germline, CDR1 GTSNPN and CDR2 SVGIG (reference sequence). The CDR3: CAWKPNALNTYEQYF. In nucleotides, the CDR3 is TGTGCCTGGAAACCCAACGCGCTTAACACCTACGAGCAGTACTTC.

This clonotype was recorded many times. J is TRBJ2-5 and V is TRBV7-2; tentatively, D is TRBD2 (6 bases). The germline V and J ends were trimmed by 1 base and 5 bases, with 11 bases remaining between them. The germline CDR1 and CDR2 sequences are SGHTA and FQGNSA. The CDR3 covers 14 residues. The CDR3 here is CASSLGRAGETQYF. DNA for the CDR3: TGTGCCAGCAGCTTAGGGAGGGCCGGTGAGACCCAGTACTTC.

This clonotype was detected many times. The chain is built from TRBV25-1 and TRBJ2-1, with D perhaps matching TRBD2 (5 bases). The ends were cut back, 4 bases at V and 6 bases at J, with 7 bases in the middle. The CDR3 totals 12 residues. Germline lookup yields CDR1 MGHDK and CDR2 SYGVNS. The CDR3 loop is CASSAGSNEQFF. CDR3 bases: TGTGCCAGCAGTGCTGGGAGCAATGAGCAGTTCTTC. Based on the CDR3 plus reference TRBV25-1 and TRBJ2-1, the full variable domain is EADIYQTPRYLVIGTGKKITLECSQTMGHDKMYWYQQDPGMELHLIHYSYGVNSTEKGDLSSESTVSRIRTEHFPLTLESARPSHTSQYLCASSAGSNEQFFGPGTRLTVL.

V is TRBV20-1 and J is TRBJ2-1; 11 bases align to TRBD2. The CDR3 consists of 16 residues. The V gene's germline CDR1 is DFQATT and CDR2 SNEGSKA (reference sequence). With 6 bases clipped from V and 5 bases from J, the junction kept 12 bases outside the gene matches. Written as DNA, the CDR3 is TGCAGTGCGTATTACCCCGGGACTAGCGGAAACAATGAGCAGTTCTTC. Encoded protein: CSAYYPGTSGNNEQFF.

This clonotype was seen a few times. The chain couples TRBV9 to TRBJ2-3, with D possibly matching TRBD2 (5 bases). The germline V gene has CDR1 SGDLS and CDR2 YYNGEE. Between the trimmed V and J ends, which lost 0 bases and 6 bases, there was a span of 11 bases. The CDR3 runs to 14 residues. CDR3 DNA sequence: TGTGCCAGCAGCGTAGATGCAGCGGAGGATACGCAGTATTTT. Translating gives CASSVDAAEDTQYF.

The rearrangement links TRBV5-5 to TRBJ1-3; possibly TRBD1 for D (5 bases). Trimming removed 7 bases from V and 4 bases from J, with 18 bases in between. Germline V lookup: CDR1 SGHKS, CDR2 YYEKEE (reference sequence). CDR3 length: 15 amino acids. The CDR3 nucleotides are TGTGCCAGCGGCGGAACCCCGACAGACGGAAACACCATATATTTT. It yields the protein CASGGTPTDGNTIYF. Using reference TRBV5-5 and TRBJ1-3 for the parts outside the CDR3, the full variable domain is DAGVTQSPTHLIKTRGQQVTLRCSPISGHKSVSWYQQVLGQGPQFIFQYYEKEERGRGNFPDRFSARQFPNYSSELNVNALLLGDSALYLCASGGTPTDGNTIYFGEGSWLTVV.

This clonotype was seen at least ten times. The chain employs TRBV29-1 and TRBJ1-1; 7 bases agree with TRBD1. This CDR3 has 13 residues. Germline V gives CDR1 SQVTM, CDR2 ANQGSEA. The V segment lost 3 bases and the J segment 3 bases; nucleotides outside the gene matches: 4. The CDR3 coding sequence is TGCAGCGTTGACAGGGGGTGGGACACTGAAGCTTTCTTT. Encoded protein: CSVDRGWDTEAFF. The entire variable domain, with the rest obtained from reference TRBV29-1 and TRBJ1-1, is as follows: SAVISQKPSRDICQRGTSLTIQCQVDSQVTMMFWYRQQPGQSLTLIATANQGSEATYESGFVIDKFPISRPNLTFSTLTVSNMSPEDSSIYLCSVDRGWDTEAFFGQGTRLTVV.

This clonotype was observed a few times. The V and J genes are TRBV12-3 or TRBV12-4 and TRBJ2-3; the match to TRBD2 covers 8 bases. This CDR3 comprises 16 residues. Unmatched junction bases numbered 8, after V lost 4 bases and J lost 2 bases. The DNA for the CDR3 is TGTGCCAGCAGTTCCCGCGCGGGGGGCACCACAGATACGCAGTATTTT. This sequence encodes CASSSRAGGTTDTQYF.

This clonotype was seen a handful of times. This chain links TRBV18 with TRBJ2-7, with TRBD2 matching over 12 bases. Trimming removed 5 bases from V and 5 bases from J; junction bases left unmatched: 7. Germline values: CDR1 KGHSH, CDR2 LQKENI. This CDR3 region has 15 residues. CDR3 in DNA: TGTGCCAGCTCATTGACTAGCGGGAGTGGACACGAGCAGTACTTC. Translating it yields CASSLTSGSGHEQYF.

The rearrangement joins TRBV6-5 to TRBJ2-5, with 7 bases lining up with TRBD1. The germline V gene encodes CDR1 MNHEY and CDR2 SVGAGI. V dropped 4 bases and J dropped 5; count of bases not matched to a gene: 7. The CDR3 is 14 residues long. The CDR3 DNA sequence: TGTGCCAGCAGTTTCGTCCGGGACAGTGAGACCCAGTACTTC. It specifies CASSFVRDSETQYF.

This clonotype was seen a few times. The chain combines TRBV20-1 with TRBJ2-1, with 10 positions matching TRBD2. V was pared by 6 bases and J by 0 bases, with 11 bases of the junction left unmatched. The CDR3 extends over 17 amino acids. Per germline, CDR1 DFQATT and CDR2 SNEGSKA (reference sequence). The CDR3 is CSAWELAGASSYNEQFF. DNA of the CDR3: TGCAGTGCCTGGGAGCTAGCGGGGGCTAGCTCCTACAATGAGCAGTTCTTC.

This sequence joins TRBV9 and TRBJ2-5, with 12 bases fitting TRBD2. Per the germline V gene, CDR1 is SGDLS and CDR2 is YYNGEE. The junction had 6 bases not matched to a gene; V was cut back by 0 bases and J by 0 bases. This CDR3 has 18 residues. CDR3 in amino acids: CASSVATSGGPYQETQYF. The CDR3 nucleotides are TGTGCCAGCAGCGTAGCGACTAGCGGGGGCCCGTACCAAGAGACCCAGTACTTC.

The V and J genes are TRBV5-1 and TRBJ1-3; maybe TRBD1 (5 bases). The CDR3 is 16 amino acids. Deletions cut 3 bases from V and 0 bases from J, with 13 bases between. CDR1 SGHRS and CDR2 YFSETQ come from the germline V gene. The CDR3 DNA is TGCGCCAGCAGCTCGGGAGGGGATTTCTCTGGAAACACCATATATTTT. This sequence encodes CASSSGGDFSGNTIYF.

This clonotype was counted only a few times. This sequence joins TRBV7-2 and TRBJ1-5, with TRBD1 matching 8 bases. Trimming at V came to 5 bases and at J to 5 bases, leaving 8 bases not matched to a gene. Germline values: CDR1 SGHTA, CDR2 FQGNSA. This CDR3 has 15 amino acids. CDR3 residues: CASSTGQGRDQPQHF. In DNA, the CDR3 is TGTGCCAGCAGCACAGGACAGGGAAGGGATCAGCCCCAGCATTTT.

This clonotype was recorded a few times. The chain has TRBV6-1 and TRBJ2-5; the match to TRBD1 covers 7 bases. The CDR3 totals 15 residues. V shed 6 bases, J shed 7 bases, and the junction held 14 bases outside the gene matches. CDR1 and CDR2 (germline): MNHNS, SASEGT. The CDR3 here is CASSHGTEAGRTQYF. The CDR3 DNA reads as TGTGCCAGCAGCCACGGGACAGAGGCAGGTCGGACCCAGTACTTC.

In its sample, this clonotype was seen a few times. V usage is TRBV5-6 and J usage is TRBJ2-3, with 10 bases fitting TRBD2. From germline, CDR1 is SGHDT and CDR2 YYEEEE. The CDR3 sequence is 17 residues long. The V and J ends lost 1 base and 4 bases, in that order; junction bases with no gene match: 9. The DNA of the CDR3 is TGTGCCAGCAGCTTGCTCGGAGCGGGAGGGCCCTCAGATACGCAGTATTTT. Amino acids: CASSLLGAGGPSDTQYF.

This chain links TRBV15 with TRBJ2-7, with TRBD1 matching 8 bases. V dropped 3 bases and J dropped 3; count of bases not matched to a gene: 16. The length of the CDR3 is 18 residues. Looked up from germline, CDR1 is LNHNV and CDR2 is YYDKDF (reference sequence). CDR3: CATSSRRASGTGDYEQYF. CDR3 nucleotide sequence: TGTGCCACCAGCAGCCGGCGGGCCTCCGGGACAGGCGACTACGAGCAGTACTTC.

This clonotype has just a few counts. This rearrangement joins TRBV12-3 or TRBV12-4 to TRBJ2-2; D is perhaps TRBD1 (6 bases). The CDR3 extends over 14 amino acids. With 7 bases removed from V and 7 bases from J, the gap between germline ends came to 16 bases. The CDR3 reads CASTQGILVGELFF. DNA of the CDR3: TGTGCCAGCACCCAGGGGATTCTAGTCGGGGAGCTGTTTTTT.

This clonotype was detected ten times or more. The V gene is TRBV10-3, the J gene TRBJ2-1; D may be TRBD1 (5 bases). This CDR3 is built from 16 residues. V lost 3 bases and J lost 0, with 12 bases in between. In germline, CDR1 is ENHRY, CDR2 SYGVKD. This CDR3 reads CAISDLDTSSYNEQFF. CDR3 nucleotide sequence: TGTGCCATCAGTGACTTGGACACGAGCTCCTACAATGAGCAGTTCTTC.

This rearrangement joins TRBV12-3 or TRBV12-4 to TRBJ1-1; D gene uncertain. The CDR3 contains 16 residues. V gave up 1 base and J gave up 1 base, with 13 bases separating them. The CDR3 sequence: CASSLGVGRKNTEAFF. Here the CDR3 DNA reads TGTGCCAGCAGTTTAGGGGTGGGCCGCAAGAACACTGAAGCTTTCTTT.

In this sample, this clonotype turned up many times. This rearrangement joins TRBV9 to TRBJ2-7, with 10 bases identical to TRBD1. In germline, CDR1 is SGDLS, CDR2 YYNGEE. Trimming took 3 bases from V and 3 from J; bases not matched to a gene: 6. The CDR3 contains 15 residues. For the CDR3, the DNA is TGTGCCAGCAGCGCAAGACAGGGGGCGGTCTACGAGCAGTACTTC. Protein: CASSARQGAVYEQYF.

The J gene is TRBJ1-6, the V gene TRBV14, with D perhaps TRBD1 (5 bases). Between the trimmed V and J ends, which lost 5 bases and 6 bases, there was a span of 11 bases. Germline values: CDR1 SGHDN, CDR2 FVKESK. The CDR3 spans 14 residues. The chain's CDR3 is CASSRRDRNSPLHF. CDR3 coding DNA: TGTGCCAGCAGCAGGAGGGACCGTAATTCACCCCTCCACTTT. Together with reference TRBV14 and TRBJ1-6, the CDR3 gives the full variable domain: EAGVTQFPSHSVIEKGQTVTLRCDPISGHDNLYWYRRVMGKEIKFLLHFVKESKQDESGMPNNRFLAERTGGTYSTLKVQPAELEDSGVYFCASSRRDRNSPLHFGNGTRLTVT.

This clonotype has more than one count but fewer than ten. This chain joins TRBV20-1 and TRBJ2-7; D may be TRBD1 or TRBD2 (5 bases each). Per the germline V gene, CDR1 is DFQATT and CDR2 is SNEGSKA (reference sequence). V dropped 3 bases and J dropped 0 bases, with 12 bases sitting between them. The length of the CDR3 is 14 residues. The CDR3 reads CSASGTLSSYEQYF. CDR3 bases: TGCAGTGCTAGTGGGACCTTAAGCTCCTACGAGCAGTACTTC.

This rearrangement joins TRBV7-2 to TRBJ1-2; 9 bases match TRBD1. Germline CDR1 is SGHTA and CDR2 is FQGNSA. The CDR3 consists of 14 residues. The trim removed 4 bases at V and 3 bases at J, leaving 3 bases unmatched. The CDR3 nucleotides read TGTGCCAGCAGCTCCTGGACAGGGGACTATGGCTACACCTTC. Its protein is CASSSWTGDYGYTF.

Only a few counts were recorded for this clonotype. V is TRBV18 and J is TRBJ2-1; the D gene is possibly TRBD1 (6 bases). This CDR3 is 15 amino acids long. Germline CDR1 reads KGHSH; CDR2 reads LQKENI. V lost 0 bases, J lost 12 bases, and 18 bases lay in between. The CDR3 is CASSPPGHLKGGQFF. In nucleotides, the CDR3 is TGTGCCAGCTCACCACCGGGGCACCTTAAAGGGGGGCAGTTCTTC.